These 30 T cell receptor beta chains share one sample of origin, sequenced in a study of shared clonotypes between healthy human individuals (TCRdb year 2020). Library preparation was by the immunoSEQ multiplex PCR assay. TCRdb holds this immuneACCESS table with in-frame rearrangements only. Some clones are missing; in checked studies, unresolved V genes explain under half, and the rest has no known cause. The sample includes about 460,000 clones, with roughly three quarters observed a single time. The top ten hold approximately 12% of the sample. Sequenced sample: PBMCs. The receptors shown here come from a woman between 40 and 50 years old in good health. Some clones in this sample may be carry-over from other donors' samples.

This rearrangement joins TRBV5-1 to TRBJ1-2; D unresolved. With 0 bases removed from V and 1 base from J, the gap between germline ends came to 7 bases. The germline gives CDR1 SGHRS, CDR2 YFSETQ. The CDR3 runs to 14 residues. The CDR3 protein is CASSLGASNYGYTF. The DNA for the CDR3 is TGCGCCAGCAGCTTGGGTGCCAGTAACTATGGCTACACCTTC.

This clone appeared once. The rearrangement links TRBV28 to TRBJ2-1, with a possible D match to TRBD1 (5 bases). The CDR3 spans 14 residues. V was cut by 4 bases and J by 10 bases, with 17 bases left in between. Germline CDR1 and CDR2: MDHEN and SYDVKM. CDR3: CASSSPQGLFEQFF. The CDR3 DNA sequence: TGTGCCAGCAGTTCCCCCCAGGGTCTTTTCGAGCAGTTCTTC.

The chain has TRBV7-2 and TRBJ1-2; TRBD1 matches 12 bases. CDR1 SGHTA and CDR2 FQGNSA come from the germline V gene. Germline trimming cut 5 bases from V and 3 bases from J; bases unmatched to any gene: 7. The CDR3 is 16 residues long. In DNA, the CDR3 is TGTGCCAGCAGCCGTACGGGACAGGGGGCGGACTATGGCTACACCTTC. Translating it yields CASSRTGQGADYGYTF.

The chain is built from TRBV28 and TRBJ2-1, with 7 bases lining up with TRBD2. Germline loops: CDR1 MDHEN, CDR2 SYDVKM. The V and J ends lost 6 bases and 2 bases, in that order; junction bases with no gene match: 10. The CDR3 loop spans 16 amino acids. The CDR3 protein is CASRLVAGLTYNEQFF. The DNA for the CDR3 is TGTGCCAGCAGGCTCGTAGCGGGCCTCACCTACAATGAGCAGTTCTTC.

This clone was seen more than once but under ten times. The gene calls are TRBV4-2 and TRBJ2-7, with 14 bases that match TRBD2. Trimming cost V 0 bases and J 4 bases; bases outside gene matches: 2. Germline V gene lookup returns CDR1 LGHNA and CDR2 YNFKEQ. This CDR3 spans 16 amino acids. As DNA, the CDR3 is TGTGCCAGCAGCCAAGATGGACTAGCGGGAGGTTACGAGCAGTACTTC. It translates to CASSQDGLAGGYEQYF.

The gene calls are TRBV29-1 and TRBJ1-1; D is unresolved. Germline-derived CDR1 and CDR2 are SQVTM and ANQGSEA. The CDR3 length is 15 residues. Between the trimmed V and J ends, which lost 7 bases and 0 bases, there was a span of 18 bases. CDR3 nucleotides: TGCAGCGCCTCCCCGGGTTGGGCGATGAACACTGAAGCTTTCTTT. Translation gives CSASPGWAMNTEAFF.

V and J are TRBV19 and TRBJ2-5; possible D gene TRBD2, 6 bases. Trimming took off 6 bases at V and 5 bases at J, with 22 bases between the two ends. The CDR3 totals 16 residues. Germline CDR1 reads LNHDA; CDR2 reads SQIVND (reference sequence). CDR3 protein: CASSRPGGSARETQYF. The CDR3 nucleotides read TGTGCCAGTAGCCGCCCCGGGGGTTCCGCCCGGGAGACCCAGTACTTC.

The chain uses TRBV30 and TRBJ1-2; D is possibly TRBD1 (5 bases). The CDR3 sequence is 11 residues long. Between the trimmed V and J ends, which lost 3 bases and 10 bases, there was a span of 12 bases. CDR1 and CDR2 (germline): GTSNPN, SVGIG (reference sequence). The CDR3: CAWSLGGDYTF. In DNA form, the CDR3 reads TGTGCCTGGAGCCTAGGAGGGGACTACACCTTC.

The chain is built from TRBV6-1 and TRBJ2-7, with D perhaps TRBD1 (5 bases). V was trimmed by 1 base and J by 3 bases, leaving 7 bases between them. Germline-derived CDR1 and CDR2 are MNHNS and SASEGT. The CDR3 totals 13 residues. CDR3 sequence (DNA): TGTGCCAGCAGTGAAGGGGGCCGCTACGAGCAGTACTTC. As protein: CASSEGGRYEQYF.

The chain is built from TRBV5-4 and TRBJ2-1; 9 bases fit TRBD2. CDR1 is SGHNT, CDR2 YYREEE, per germline (reference sequence). The junction had 2 bases not matched to a gene; V was cut back by 0 bases and J by 1 base. CDR3 length: 16 residues. The CDR3 bases are TGTGCCAGCAGCTTGGGCGGGAGGGGGTCCTACAATGAGCAGTTCTTC. Translated, it gives CASSLGGRGSYNEQFF. The variable domain in full, with the rest retrieved from reference TRBV5-4 and TRBJ2-1, is ETGVTQSPTHLIKTRGQQVTLRCSSQSGHNTVSWYQQALGQGPQFIFQYYREEENGRGNFPPRFSGLQFPNYSSELNVNALELDDSALYLCASSLGGRGSYNEQFFGPGTRLTVL.

This sequence joins TRBV4-3 and TRBJ2-7, with D tentatively TRBD1 (6 bases). The CDR3 spans 16 residues. Germline CDR1 is LGHNA and CDR2 is YSLEER. V was shortened by 0 bases and J by 3 bases, with 15 bases between the two germline ends. CDR3 protein: CASSQDFLTGGYEQYF. For the CDR3, the DNA is TGCGCCAGCAGCCAAGATTTTTTGACAGGCGGCTACGAGCAGTACTTC.

This clone showed up many times. The rearrangement joins TRBV6-6 to TRBJ2-1; D gene uncertain. V was cut by 4 bases and J by 7 bases, with 11 bases left in between. CDR1 is MNHNY and CDR2 is SVGAGI in the germline V gene (reference sequence). The CDR3 is 13 residues long. CDR3 in amino acids: CASSFGPQNEQFF. CDR3 sequence (DNA): TGTGCCAGCAGTTTCGGGCCGCAAAATGAGCAGTTCTTC.

This clone showed up just once. The CDR3 sequence: CASSDRTSGLYEQFF. The CDR3 DNA is TGTGCCAGCAGTGACCGGACTAGCGGGTTATATGAGCAGTTCTTC. J is TRBJ2-1 and V is TRBV2, with 11 bases that match TRBD2. The CDR3 runs to 15 residues. V lost 3 bases to trimming and J lost 8 bases; unmatched junction nucleotides: 6. CDR1 is SNHLY and CDR2 is FYNNEI in the germline V gene.

The DNA of the CDR3 is TGCAGCGTTTCCCGGGACCTGTACACTGAAGCTTTCTTT. This encodes CSVSRDLYTEAFF. This rearrangement joins TRBV29-1 to TRBJ1-1; maybe TRBD1 (5 bases). The V and J ends lost 5 bases and 3 bases respectively, with 13 bases between them. The CDR3 contains 13 residues. CDR1 is SQVTM and CDR2 is ANQGSEA in the germline V gene.

The V gene is TRBV7-3, the J gene TRBJ2-2, with 16 bases fitting TRBD2. After removal of 5 bases from V and 3 bases from J, the junction contained 9 bases not matched to a gene. Germline CDR1 is SGHTA and CDR2 is FQGTGA. This CDR3 contains 19 residues. CDR3 loop: CASSPGTSGRAPDTGELFF. CDR3 in DNA: TGTGCCAGCAGCCCCGGGACTAGCGGGAGGGCGCCGGACACCGGGGAGCTGTTTTTT.

The chain uses TRBV19 and TRBJ1-6; 7 bases align to TRBD1. Trimming at V came to 5 bases and at J to 7 bases, leaving 11 bases not matched to a gene. The CDR3 has 16 residues. Germline V gives CDR1 LNHDA, CDR2 SQIVND (reference sequence). The CDR3 DNA sequence: TGTGCCAGTAGTTCCCGACAGGGTCACCTGAATTCACCCCTCCACTTT. Translated, it gives CASSSRQGHLNSPLHF.

The rearrangement uses TRBV19 and TRBJ2-1, with 8 positions matching TRBD2. The CDR3 is 15 amino acids. Germline-derived CDR1 and CDR2 are LNHDA and SQIVND (reference sequence). The V gene end was trimmed by 4 bases and the J gene end by 3 bases; junction bases not matched to a gene: 5. As DNA, the CDR3 is TGTGCCAGTAGTACCGGGACTAGTCGCTACAATGAGCAGTTCTTC. Translated, it gives CASSTGTSRYNEQFF. Full variable domain (outside the CDR3, taken from reference TRBV19 and TRBJ2-1): DGGITQSPKYLFRKEGQNVTLSCEQNLNHDAMYWYRQDPGQGLRLIYYSQIVNDFQKGDIAEGYSVSREKKESFPLTVTSAQKNPTAFYLCASSTGTSRYNEQFFGPGTRLTVL.

The chain links TRBV7-6 to TRBJ1-1, with unresolved D. The V end was cut by 7 bases, the J end by 1 base, with 10 bases between. This CDR3 region has 13 residues. Germline V gene sequence: CDR1 SGHVS, CDR2 FNYEAQ. CDR3: CASKGLKNTEAFF. DNA for the CDR3: TGTGCCAGCAAAGGACTGAAGAACACTGAAGCTTTCTTT. The complete variable domain, with remaining parts taken from reference TRBV7-6 and TRBJ1-1, reads GAGVSQSPRYKVTKRGQDVALRCDPISGHVSLYWYRQALGQGPEFLTYFNYEAQQDKSGLPNDRFSAERPEGSISTLTIQRTEQRDSAMYRCASKGLKNTEAFFGQGTRLTVV.

This clone has just a few counts. V gene TRBV29-1 combines with J gene TRBJ2-5; D is possibly TRBD1 or TRBD2 (5 bases each). The DNA end is a closer match to TRBJ2-7, so the J assignment may be wrong. Germline V CDR1 and CDR2: SQVTM, ANQGSEA. This CDR3 is 12 amino acids long. CDR3 in DNA: TGCAGCGGCCGGGACGGAGCCTACGAGCAGTACTTC. Protein product: CSGRDGAYEQYF.

The table lists this clone with a count of one. This sequence joins TRBV7-2 and TRBJ1-3; D gene ambiguous. There are 17 residues in the CDR3. V shed 5 bases and J shed 1 base, with 18 bases lying between them. Germline CDR1 and CDR2: SGHTA and FQGNSA. CDR3 loop: CASSRRGSTDSGNTIYF. CDR3 nucleotide sequence: TGTGCCAGCAGCCGCCGCGGGAGCACAGATTCTGGAAACACCATATATTTT.

The gene calls are TRBV30 and TRBJ2-1, with 11 bases matching TRBD2. CDR3 length: 15 residues. Germline-derived CDR1 and CDR2 are GTSNPN and SVGIG (reference sequence). V gave up 2 bases and J gave up 6 bases; unmatched junction bases: 6. CDR3 region: CAWSTGLAAFNEQFF. CDR3 in DNA: TGTGCCTGGAGTACGGGACTAGCGGCCTTCAATGAGCAGTTCTTC.

The chain combines TRBV11-2 with TRBJ2-3; D call uncertain. The CDR3 length is 12 residues. The germline gives CDR1 SGHAT, CDR2 FQNNGV. Trimming stripped 1 base from V and 5 bases from J, with 4 bases between. CDR3 residues: CASSLALDTQYF. In DNA form, the CDR3 reads TGTGCCAGCAGCTTAGCTCTAGATACGCAGTATTTT. Looking up the rest from reference TRBV11-2 and TRBJ2-3 gives the full variable domain: EAGVAQSPRYKIIEKRQSVAFWCNPISGHATLYWYQQILGQGPKLLIQFQNNGVVDDSQLPKDRFSAERLKGVDSTLKIQPAKLEDSAVYLCASSLALDTQYFGPGTRLTVL.

The rearrangement uses TRBV19 and TRBJ1-3, with D unresolved. Trimming cost V 6 bases and J 0 bases, with 6 bases left between them. The germline gives CDR1 LNHDA, CDR2 SQIVND (reference sequence). The CDR3 spans 13 residues. In DNA, the CDR3 is TGTGCCAGTAGCCCGCCCTCTGGAAACACCATATATTTT. Translation: CASSPPSGNTIYF.

V usage is TRBV30 and J usage is TRBJ1-6, with 9 bases lining up with TRBD1. The length of the CDR3 is 16 residues. J was trimmed by 7 bases and V by 4 bases; bases with no gene match: 11. Germline V gives CDR1 GTSNPN, CDR2 SVGIG (reference sequence). The CDR3 DNA follows: TGTGCCTGGAATCCCGGGACAGGGTCGGACAATTCACCCCTCCACTTT. Amino acids: CAWNPGTGSDNSPLHF.

The rearrangement joins TRBV29-1 to TRBJ2-1; 8 bases align to TRBD2. With 6 bases clipped from V and 8 bases from J, the junction kept 24 bases outside the gene matches. The CDR3 sequence is 18 residues long. Germline V gene data show CDR1 as SQVTM and CDR2 as ANQGSEA. Here the CDR3 DNA reads TGCAGCGTCCATGGGCCAGCGGGAGCCCAGTTTAGAGTCGATGAGCAGTTCTTC. It translates to CSVHGPAGAQFRVDEQFF.

This clone was seen just once. Given a far larger clone just one base away, this is likely a sequencing read error. This CDR3 is CASSRDGGNIQYF. CDR3 DNA sequence: TGTGCCAGCTCCCGGGACGGGGGGAACATTCAGTACTTC. The chain uses TRBV18 and TRBJ2-4; 7 nucleotides align to TRBD2. CDR3 length equals 13 residues. V shed 6 bases, J shed 7 bases, and the junction held 6 bases outside the gene matches. Germline V lookup: CDR1 KGHSH, CDR2 LQKENI.

This clone occurred once. The chain couples TRBV2 to TRBJ1-5; D gene ambiguous. The V and J ends lost 5 bases and 6 bases respectively, with 11 bases between them. CDR1 is SNHLY, CDR2 FYNNEI, per germline. The CDR3 spans 13 residues. CDR3 region: CASSWEGGQPQHF. Here the CDR3 DNA reads TGTGCCAGCAGTTGGGAGGGTGGTCAGCCCCAGCATTTT.

The chain couples TRBV28 to TRBJ2-7; 7 bases match TRBD1. Trimming at V came to 7 bases and at J to 9 bases, leaving 15 bases not matched to a gene. Germline assignment: CDR1 MDHEN and CDR2 SYDVKM. The CDR3 is made up of 14 amino acids. In DNA, the CDR3 is TGTGCCAGCAAGGGGGCAGGACAGGTCCTACGGCAGTACTTC. Protein: CASKGAGQVLRQYF.

The V gene is TRBV5-1, the J gene TRBJ2-3, with 13 bases lining up with TRBD2. The length of the CDR3 is 17 residues. V lost 0 bases, J lost 6 bases, and 7 bases stayed unmatched. CDR1 SGHRS and CDR2 YFSETQ come from the germline V gene. The CDR3 is CASSLALGTSGEDTQYF. The CDR3 DNA reads as TGCGCCAGCAGCTTGGCCTTAGGGACTAGCGGGGAGGATACGCAGTATTTT. The full variable domain, its missing parts supplied by reference TRBV5-1 and TRBJ2-3, is KAGVTQTPRYLIKTRGQQVTLSCSPISGHRSVSWYQQTPGQGLQFLFEYFSETQRNKGNFPGRFSGRQFSNSRSEMNVSTLELGDSALYLCASSLALGTSGEDTQYFGPGTRLTVL.

In regard to this clone: A far larger clone differs by one base, so this is likely a read error. This chain links TRBV30 with TRBJ2-5; D may be TRBD2 (5 bases). The germline V gene encodes CDR1 GTSNPN and CDR2 SVGIG (reference sequence). V dropped 8 bases and J dropped 4 bases, with 20 bases sitting between them. CDR3 length: 14 residues. CDR3 sequence reads: CARGQNPIGETQYF. Here the CDR3 DNA reads TGTGCCCGGGGTCAAAACCCCATAGGAGAGACCCAGTACTTC.